These 16 T cell receptor beta chains share one sample of origin, sequenced in a study of OX40 agonist ivuxolimab in advanced cancers. The table came from immunoSEQ multiplex PCR; TCRdb's copy has only in-frame clones and leaves some out. The table records about 93,000 clones, 90% to 95% of them present only once. The sequencing used CD4+ or CD8+ T cells sorted from blood, collected in a trial of the OX40 agonist ivuxolimab. Source of these receptors: an adult with an advanced solid tumor such as melanoma, head and neck, liver or kidney cancer.

This clone was observed a single time. The J gene is TRBJ1-1, the V gene TRBV5-8; D is undetermined. CDR1 and CDR2 (germline): SGHTS, YDEGEE. The V and J ends lost 1 base and 1 base respectively, with 5 bases between them. The length of the CDR3 is 13 residues. The CDR3 nucleotides are TGTGCCAGCAGCTTGAGCGCGAACACTGAAGCTTTCTTT. Translation: CASSLSANTEAFF. Together with reference TRBV5-8 and TRBJ1-1, the CDR3 gives the full variable domain: EAGVTQSPTHLIKTRGQQATLRCSPISGHTSVYWYQQALGLGLQFLLWYDEGEERNRGNFPPRFSGRQFPNYSSELNVNALELEDSALYLCASSLSANTEAFFGQGTRLTVV.

The CDR3 is CASSLAGHEQYF. The CDR3 nucleotides are TGTGCCAGCAGCTTGGCAGGGCACGAGCAGTACTTC. The rearrangement uses TRBV5-4 and TRBJ2-7, with D maybe TRBD1 (5 bases). The CDR3 extends over 12 amino acids. V was cut by 0 bases and J by 5 bases, with 6 bases left in between. Germline V gene data show CDR1 as SGHNT and CDR2 as YYREEE (reference sequence).

The CDR3 is CASSLWDNKNIQYF. CDR3 in DNA: TGCGCCAGCAGCTTGTGGGACAACAAAAACATTCAGTACTTC. The rearrangement links TRBV5-1 to TRBJ2-4, with a weak D call TRBD1 (6 bases). Trimming pared 1 base from V and 3 bases from J, leaving 8 bases between. The CDR3 is made up of 14 amino acids. Germline CDR1 is SGHRS and CDR2 is YFSETQ.

This clone was seen only once. The chain links TRBV10-2 to TRBJ2-1; D not certain. CDR1 WSHSY and CDR2 SAAADI come from the germline V gene. With 2 bases removed from V and 0 bases from J, the gap between germline ends came to 8 bases. This CDR3 has 15 residues. The CDR3 here is CASSEVPSSYNEQFF. In DNA, the CDR3 is TGCGCCAGCAGTGAGGTACCGAGCTCCTACAATGAGCAGTTCTTC.

The chain employs TRBV9 and TRBJ2-3, with D hard to call. Germline CDR1 SGDLS, CDR2 YYNGEE. The CDR3 consists of 14 residues. V dropped 1 base and J dropped 1 base, with 7 bases sitting between them. CDR3 DNA sequence: TGTGCCAGCAGCGTAAAGGTAGGCACAGATACGCAGTATTTT. Residues: CASSVKVGTDTQYF. The entire variable domain, with the rest obtained from reference TRBV9 and TRBJ2-3, is as follows: DSGVTQTPKHLITATGQRVTLRCSPRSGDLSVYWYQQSLDQGLQFLIQYYNGEERAKGNILERFSAQQFPDLHSELNLSSLELGDSALYFCASSVKVGTDTQYFGPGTRLTVL.

This chain joins TRBV11-2 and TRBJ1-2; the D gene is possibly TRBD1 (5 bases). The germline gives CDR1 SGHAT, CDR2 FQNNGV. This CDR3 has 13 residues. Deletions cut 5 bases from V and 2 bases from J, with 9 bases between. This CDR3 is CASSPTGNYGYTF. The CDR3 DNA follows: TGTGCCAGCAGCCCAACAGGAAACTATGGCTACACCTTC.

The V and J genes are TRBV27 and TRBJ1-6, with no clear D. From germline, CDR1 is MNHEY and CDR2 SMNVEV (reference sequence). The V and J ends lost 5 bases and 0 bases respectively, with 11 bases between them. The CDR3 is 16 residues long. CDR3 sequence (DNA): TGTGCCAGCAGTCTCGACGGGAGCTCCTATAATTCACCCCTCCACTTT. This codes for CASSLDGSSYNSPLHF.

The chain is built from TRBV27 and TRBJ2-2; 11 nucleotides match TRBD1. This CDR3 region has 19 residues. CDR1 is MNHEY, CDR2 SMNVEV, per germline (reference sequence). J lost 4 bases, V lost 1 base, and 11 bases had no gene match. DNA for the CDR3: TGTGCCAGCAGTTTATGGCCCCCGGACAGGGGGCGAAGCACCGGGGAGCTGTTTTTT. This translates into CASSLWPPDRGRSTGELFF.

The genes are TRBV6-5 and TRBJ1-2; D possibly corresponds to TRBD1 (6 bases). Trimming stripped 6 bases from V and 4 bases from J, with 12 bases between. Germline CDR1 is MNHEY and CDR2 is SVGAGI. The CDR3 spans 13 residues. The CDR3 sequence is CASSPDRSYGYTF. CDR3 DNA: TGTGCCAGCAGCCCCGACAGGTCCTATGGCTACACCTTC.

The V gene is TRBV7-8, the J gene TRBJ2-2; TRBD2 might be the D (6 bases). The CDR3 extends over 16 amino acids. The V gene lost 1 base and the J gene lost 3 bases, with 12 bases spanning the gap. Germline values: CDR1 SGHVS, CDR2 FQNEAQ. Here the CDR3 reads CASSLVVRDYTGELFF. CDR3 bases: TGTGCCAGCAGCTTAGTTGTCCGGGACTACACCGGGGAGCTGTTTTTT.

This chain connects TRBV4-3 to TRBJ1-1, with D hard to call. The length of the CDR3 is 13 residues. From germline, CDR1 is LGHNA and CDR2 YSLEER. V was pared by 0 bases and J by 7 bases, with 9 bases between. CDR3 sequence (DNA): TGCGCCAGCAGCCAAGATTCAGTGGGTGAAGCTTTCTTT. Translation: CASSQDSVGEAFF.

The rearrangement links TRBV4-3 to TRBJ1-2; D not resolved. The CDR3 contains 11 residues. CDR1 and CDR2 from the germline V gene are LGHNA and YSLEER. Trimming removed 3 bases at V and 6 bases at J, with 5 bases between. CDR3 residues: CASSHLDGYTF. CDR3 DNA sequence: TGCGCCAGCAGCCACCTAGATGGCTACACCTTC.

This rearrangement joins TRBV30 to TRBJ2-4; D tentatively reads TRBD1 or TRBD2 (6 bases each). V dropped 2 bases and J dropped 4 bases, with 9 bases sitting between them. Germline V lookup: CDR1 GTSNPN, CDR2 SVGIG (reference sequence). The CDR3 is 13 amino acids. Here the CDR3 DNA reads TGTGCCTGGAGTAGGGGGGTTAAAAACATTCAGTACTTC. Residues: CAWSRGVKNIQYF. The whole variable domain, filled in from reference TRBV30 and TRBJ2-4, reads SQTIHQWPATLVQPVGSPLSLECTVEGTSNPNLYWYRQAAGRGLQLLFYSVGIGQISSEVPQNLSASRPQDRQFILSSKKLLLSDSGFYLCAWSRGVKNIQYFGAGTRLSVL.

The chain has TRBV19 and TRBJ2-1; a weak D match, TRBD1 (5 bases). Trimming stripped 6 bases from V and 8 bases from J, with 11 bases between. Germline values: CDR1 LNHDA, CDR2 SQIVND (reference sequence). CDR3 length: 12 residues. In DNA form, the CDR3 reads TGTGCCAGTAGCCCTTGGGGCCATGAGCAGTTCTTC. It translates to CASSPWGHEQFF.

The genes are TRBV27 and TRBJ1-1; D gene unclear. Trimming removed 6 bases at V and 4 bases at J, with 9 bases between. CDR3 length equals 12 residues. The germline CDR1 and CDR2 sequences are MNHEY and SMNVEV (reference sequence). CDR3 in amino acids: CASSHGGTEAFF. In DNA, the CDR3 is TGTGCCAGCAGCCACGGTGGCACTGAAGCTTTCTTT.

This clone is termed medium-sized (0.01 to 0.1%). This chain links TRBV19 with TRBJ1-6; 8 bases agree with TRBD1. Per the germline V gene, CDR1 is LNHDA and CDR2 is SQIVND (reference sequence). The length of the CDR3 is 15 residues. V was clipped by 5 bases and J by 7 bases; unmatched bases: 7. The CDR3 region has the DNA TGTGCCAGTAGTGTCCGACAGGGGAGGAATTCACCCCTCCACTTT. Amino acid sequence: CASSVRQGRNSPLHF.